This T cell receptor (beta chain) was identified during a study of blood T cell repertoires in COVID-19. Participants were placed into cohorts based on the clinical history they reported. Recovered Cohort 3 donors showed two negative PCRs, clearance, or symptom resolution. The germline CDR1 and CDR2 sequences are SGHAT and FQDESV (reference sequence). Trimming pared 5 bases from V and 3 bases from J, leaving 11 bases between. The CDR3 length is 13 residues. The data were produced by immunoSEQ multiplex PCR, yet TCRdb's version contains in-frame clones alone and is incomplete. The sample holds approximately 200,000 clones, roughly 88% seen once.

Sequenced sample: PBMCs or T cells enriched from blood (not recorded which). The chain combines TRBV11-1 with TRBJ2-7; the D gene is possibly TRBD1 (6 bases). The sequence was collected from a woman in her 30s who had recovered from COVID-19. Here the CDR3 reads CASSRQEYYEQYF. The CDR3 region has the DNA TGTGCCAGCAGCCGACAGGAGTACTACGAGCAGTACTTC.